The clone carrying this T cell receptor (beta chain) was seen once. Its antigen is not identified. This entry comes from a study of OX40 agonist ivuxolimab in advanced cancers. The study's findings and limits: The expanded peripheral T cells' antigen specificity was not determined. Among the nonresponders, some also had low normalized T-cell clonal expansion. At 0.1 to 3.0 mg/kg and by week 6, clonal expansion occurred in CD4+ and CD8+ blood T cells.

V was trimmed by 4 bases and J by 6 bases, leaving 15 bases between them. The CDR3 covers 15 residues. Germline values: CDR1 ENHRY, CDR2 SYGVKD. TCRdb's table, derived via immunoSEQ multiplex PCR, lists solely in-frame clones and lacks some. The sample has around 70,000 clones, around 80% seen once. The sequencing here drew on CD4+ or CD8+ T cells sorted from blood, taken in a trial of the OX40 agonist ivuxolimab. The J gene is TRBJ2-2, the V gene TRBV10-3, with D possibly matching TRBD1 (6 bases). This TCR was sampled from an adult with an advanced solid tumor such as melanoma, head and neck, liver or kidney cancer. The CDR3 DNA follows: TGTGCCATCAGTGGGACAGAGAAGGCCCCCGGGGAGCTGTTTTTT. Translating gives CAISGTEKAPGELFF.